The rows below give T cell receptor beta chains drawn from one sample of a study of blood T cell repertoires in COVID-19. The data were produced by immunoSEQ multiplex PCR, yet TCRdb's version contains in-frame clones alone and is incomplete. The sample consists of some 100,000 clones, roughly 90% of them appearing once. Sequenced: peripheral blood. All receptors come from a man aged 55 to 70 with acute or convalescent COVID-19. Both conserved end residues are part of each CDR3. A D gene is named only where the DNA matches it firmly. The size of a clone is reported for some rows only, either as once, few or many, or as a class for expanded clones.

cdr3_nt cdr3_aa clone_size j_call d_call v_call
TGTGCCAGCAGTGCGGGACAGGGGGCTTTTGGCTACACCTTC CASSAGQGAFGYTF - TRBJ1-2 TRBD1 TRBV9
TGTGCCAGTAGGGCGGACAGGGAGTCTGGAAACACCATATATTTT CASRADRESGNTIYF - TRBJ1-3 TRBD1 TRBV19
TGCGCCAGCAGCAGAGAGCCCCTATCTAGCACAGATACGCAGTATTTT CASSREPLSSTDTQYF - TRBJ2-3 - TRBV5-1
TGTGCCAGCAGCCAGGACAGGGTAACTGAAGCTTTCTTT CASSQDRVTEAFF - TRBJ1-1 TRBD1 TRBV14
TGTGCCAGTAGTACGGCGGGAGCCTTATCCGAGCAGTACTTC CASSTAGALSEQYF - TRBJ2-7 TRBD2 TRBV19
TGTGCCACCAGTGGGCCCTCAAATCTCGGGGAGACCCAGTACTTC CATSGPSNLGETQYF - TRBJ2-5 - TRBV24-1
TGCGCCAGCAGCCCGCCCGGAGGGGTGGGTGGAAACACCATATATTTT CASSPPGGVGGNTIYF once TRBJ1-3 - TRBV5-1
TGTGCCTGGAGTGGGCTAGCGGGCGCCTCCTACGAGCAGTACTTC CAWSGLAGASYEQYF - TRBJ2-7 TRBD2 TRBV30
TGCGCCAGCAGCATGTCAGGGGTCCCCACAGATACGCAGTATTTT CASSMSGVPTDTQYF once TRBJ2-3 - TRBV4-1
TGTGCCAGCAGCGTCGGCAGGACAAGCAATCAGCCCCAGCATTTT CASSVGRTSNQPQHF - TRBJ1-5 - TRBV7-8
TGTGCCGCTACTTTCCGGGACAGCCCAAATAGTGGCTACACCTTC CAATFRDSPNSGYTF - TRBJ1-2 TRBD1 TRBV6-5
TGTGCCAGCTCATCCGGGACAGTGAATCAGCCCCAGCATTTT CASSSGTVNQPQHF - TRBJ1-5 TRBD1 TRBV18
TGTGCCAGCAGTTTAATTGATCTAGCGGGAGAAAACGAGCAGTACTTC CASSLIDLAGENEQYF - TRBJ2-7 TRBD2 TRBV28
TGTGCCAGCAGCCCGGAGAGAACAGGGCCGAACACTGAAGCTTTCTTT CASSPERTGPNTEAFF once TRBJ1-1 - TRBV14
TGTGCCAGCAGGTTGGGACGACAGGACACTGAAGCTTTCTTT CASRLGRQDTEAFF - TRBJ1-1 - TRBV28
TGCGCCAGCAGCCTGGGACTAGCGGCCACAGATACGCAGTATTTT CASSLGLAATDTQYF - TRBJ2-3 TRBD2 TRBV4-1
TGCAGCGTTGAAGCAGGGGAAGAGACCCAGTACTTC CSVEAGEETQYF - TRBJ2-5 - TRBV29-1
TGTGCCAGCAGCGAGGGGGACAGGGGAAAGTATGGCTACACCTTC CASSEGDRGKYGYTF - TRBJ1-2 TRBD1 TRBV9
TGTGCCAGCAGCCCCTGGACAGGGGGCGCGGGAGATACGCAGTATTTT CASSPWTGGAGDTQYF - TRBJ2-3 TRBD1 TRBV5-8
TGTGCCAGCAGCTTGACAGGGGTGGGTGGCTACACCTTC CASSLTGVGGYTF once TRBJ1-2 TRBD1 TRBV5-4